This is a list of T cell receptor beta chains from one sample in a study of T cell changes during pregnancy in multiple sclerosis. Produced via immunoSEQ multiplex PCR; TCRdb's table is partial and in-frame only. The profile shows roughly 36,000 clones, 91% of them singletons. This sample comprised CD8+ T cells from peripheral blood mononuclear cells, obtained in the second trimester of pregnancy. These receptors were taken from a female donor with multiple sclerosis, enrolled in a pregnancy study. Each CDR3 is given with its conserved first and last residue. Each record gives: D gene, clone size, V gene, J gene, CDR3 protein, CDR3 DNA. The D gene is left open where the match is weak. Clone size is shown for a subset of rows, as once, few, many or a class of expanded clone.

-,-,TRBV11-2,TRBJ1-1,CASSLTEAFF,TGTGCCAGCAGCCTCACTGAAGCTTTCTTT
TRBD2,-,TRBV5-1,TRBJ2-3,CASSLARGSSGLTDTQYF,TGCGCCAGCAGCCTGGCCCGCGGTTCTAGCGGTTTAACAGATACGCAGTATTTT
TRBD2,-,TRBV7-3,TRBJ2-1,CASSPRPGTSGEYYNEQFF,TGTGCCAGCAGCCCCCGTCCCGGGACTAGCGGGGAATACTACAATGAGCAGTTCTTC
-,-,TRBV4-3,TRBJ1-2,CASSPRLADTNYGYTF,TGCGCCAGCAGCCCCCGTCTGGCGGACACTAACTATGGCTACACCTTC
-,-,TRBV7-9,TRBJ2-1,CASSPVAGTDNEQFF,TGTGCCAGCAGCCCGGTGGCGGGGACGGACAATGAGCAGTTCTTC
-,-,TRBV10-1,TRBJ2-3,CASSADGGTQYF,TGCGCCAGCAGTGCGGACGGGGGTACGCAGTATTTT
-,-,TRBV5-4,TRBJ1-1,CASSSDSLEAFF,TGTGCCAGCAGCTCGGACAGTTTGGAAGCTTTCTTT
TRBD2,-,TRBV6-1,TRBJ2-7,CASSAELAGAHEQYF,TGTGCCAGCAGTGCAGAACTAGCGGGGGCCCACGAGCAGTACTTC
-,-,TRBV5-1,TRBJ2-1,CASSSGLGPFF,TGCGCCAGCAGCTCAGGACTGGGCCCGTTCTTC
TRBD2,-,TRBV7-6,TRBJ2-2,CASSRGLATPFAGELFF,TGTGCCAGCAGCCGGGGACTAGCAACGCCGTTCGCCGGGGAGCTGTTTTTT
-,few,TRBV5-4,TRBJ2-7,CASSLTVDEQYF,TGTGCCAGCAGCTTAACGGTCGACGAGCAGTACTTC
-,-,TRBV7-9,TRBJ1-1,CASRLSGETHTEAFF,TGTGCCAGCAGGTTATCGGGGGAGACCCACACTGAAGCTTTCTTT
-,-,TRBV27,TRBJ2-7,CASSLRGSEQYF,TGTGCCAGCAGTTTAAGGGGGTCCGAGCAGTACTTC
TRBD1,-,TRBV30,TRBJ1-5,CAWSEGAGGNQPQHF,TGTGCCTGGAGTGAGGGGGCTGGTGGCAATCAGCCCCAGCATTTT
-,-,TRBV5-4,TRBJ2-7,CASSREGGYEQYF,TGTGCCAGCAGCCGGGAAGGGGGCTACGAGCAGTACTTC
TRBD1,once,TRBV5-4,TRBJ1-6,CASSKTTGDLSPLHF,TGTGCCAGCAGCAAGACCACAGGGGATCTTTCACCCCTCCACTTT
TRBD2,few,TRBV9,TRBJ2-2,CASSESLAGYTGELFF,TGTGCCAGCAGCGAAAGTCTAGCGGGGTACACCGGGGAGCTGTTTTTT
-,-,TRBV19,TRBJ2-2,CASSDPPILVTGELFF,TGTGCCAGTAGTGATCCTCCCATACTAGTAACCGGGGAGCTGTTTTTT
-,-,TRBV21-1,TRBJ2-2,CARALGLASGELFF,TGTGCCCGAGCCCTGGGACTAGCTTCCGGGGAGCTGTTTTTT
-,-,TRBV4-2,TRBJ1-4,CASSHAQVNEKLFF,TGTGCCAGCAGCCATGCCCAGGTTAATGAAAAACTGTTTTTT
-,-,TRBV7-9,TRBJ2-7,CASSRGYEQYF,TGTGCCAGCAGCCGGGGCTACGAGCAGTACTTC
TRBD2,-,TRBV27,TRBJ2-7,CASSLSSSGSSYEQYF,TGTGCCAGCAGTTTATCGAGTAGCGGGAGCTCCTACGAGCAGTACTTC
-,-,TRBV10-3,TRBJ2-7,CAISDSGDHYEQYF,TGTGCCATCAGTGACTCGGGGGATCATTACGAGCAGTACTTC
-,-,TRBV7-8,TRBJ1-1,CASSLGPRRGAMNTEAFF,TGTGCCAGCAGCTTAGGGCCCAGGCGGGGGGCGATGAACACTGAAGCTTTCTTT
-,-,TRBV7-9,TRBJ1-5,CASSYTDSNQPQHF,TGTGCCAGCAGCTACACAGATAGCAATCAGCCCCAGCATTTT
-,-,TRBV7-2,TRBJ1-2,CASSLRAGQVNGYTF,TGTGCCAGCAGCTTAAGGGCAGGGCAGGTTAATGGCTACACCTTC
-,-,TRBV5-4,TRBJ2-1,CASRRDSHNEQFF,TGTGCCAGCAGACGGGACTCCCACAATGAGCAGTTCTTC
-,once,TRBV30,TRBJ1-6,CAWPEQGNSYNSPLHF,TGTGCCTGGCCAGAACAGGGTAACTCCTATAATTCACCCCTCCACTTT
TRBD2,-,TRBV7-2,TRBJ2-3,CASSSSGGVADTQYF,TGTGCCAGCAGCTCTAGCGGGGGGGTCGCAGATACGCAGTATTTT
TRBD1,-,TRBV19,TRBJ2-7,CASLNIPTEVPRDRDRNEQYF,TGTGCCAGTCTAAATATCCCCACGGAGGTCCCCCGGGACAGGGATAGGAACGAGCAGTACTTC
TRBD1,-,TRBV11-2,TRBJ2-7,CASSHGTGVPSYEQYF,TGTGCCAGCAGCCATGGGACAGGGGTACCTTCTTACGAGCAGTACTTC
TRBD1,-,TRBV5-1,TRBJ1-2,CASSSWDSFYGYTF,TGCGCCAGCAGCTCGTGGGACAGTTTCTATGGCTACACCTTC
-,-,TRBV29-1,TRBJ2-1,CSGRLDWSSYNEQFF,TGCAGCGGCCGACTAGATTGGAGCTCCTACAATGAGCAGTTCTTC
-,-,TRBV14,TRBJ1-6,CASSQGVNNSPLHF,TGTGCCAGCAGCCAAGGCGTTAATAATTCACCCCTCCACTTT
TRBD1,once,TRBV6-6,TRBJ1-1,CASSQTGTDEAFF,TGTGCCAGCAGTCAAACCGGGACAGACGAAGCTTTCTTT
-,-,TRBV4-1,TRBJ2-7,CASSQEGRGSYEQYF,TGCGCCAGCAGCCAAGAGGGCAGGGGCTCCTACGAGCAGTACTTC
TRBD1,-,TRBV7-9,TRBJ2-7,CASSLRQGNYEQYF,TGTGCCAGCAGCTTAAGACAGGGCAACTACGAGCAGTACTTC
-,-,TRBV7-9,TRBJ1-1,CASSSYIDMNTEAFF,TGTGCCAGCAGCTCCTACATAGACATGAACACTGAAGCTTTCTTT
TRBD1,-,TRBV10-2,TRBJ2-7,CASSTETGGSREQYF,TGCGCCAGCAGCACCGAGACAGGGGGGTCGAGGGAGCAGTACTTC
TRBD1,-,TRBV7-9,TRBJ1-1,CASSFAQGENTEAFF,TGTGCCAGCAGCTTCGCCCAGGGGGAAAACACTGAAGCTTTCTTT
-,-,TRBV12-5,TRBJ1-2,CASGLEGEYLPNYGYTF,TGTGCTAGTGGTTTGGAGGGGGAGTATTTACCAAACTATGGCTACACCTTC
TRBD2,-,TRBV7-2,TRBJ2-4,CASSPGTSGSWAKNIQYF,TGTGCCAGCAGCCCAGGGACTAGCGGGAGTTGGGCCAAAAACATTCAGTACTTC
-,once,TRBV27,TRBJ2-2,CASSWQVSTGELFF,TGTGCCAGCAGTTGGCAGGTTAGCACCGGGGAGCTGTTTTTT
-,-,TRBV27,TRBJ1-1,CASSLSQLEAFF,TGTGCCAGCAGTTTATCGCAGTTGGAAGCTTTCTTT
TRBD2,-,TRBV2,TRBJ2-1,CASVGPSGSNEQFF,TGTGCCAGCGTCGGGCCTAGCGGGAGTAATGAGCAGTTCTTC
-,-,TRBV9,TRBJ1-1,CASTPFDSSLEAFF,TGTGCCAGCACTCCATTCGACTCCAGCCTTGAAGCTTTCTTT